This T cell receptor (beta chain) is from a study of blood T cell repertoires in COVID-19. The CDR3 length is 16 residues. Germline CDR1 SGHTA, CDR2 FQGNSA. V lost 6 bases and J lost 3, with 20 bases in between. Profiled with immunoSEQ multiplex PCR; TCRdb holds only in-frame clones, not every one. Among some 300,000 clones, around 90% were seen once, and the ten largest hold 1.5% to 2%. The TCR sequence derives from a woman in her thirties or forties who had recovered from COVID-19. The J gene is TRBJ1-2, the V gene TRBV7-2; D may be TRBD1 (6 bases). The sequenced material came from PBMCs or T cells enriched from blood (not recorded which). The CDR3 nucleotides are TGTGCCAGCAGTAGGGGGGGGGCCACGGTGGACTATGGCTACACCTTC. This sequence encodes CASSRGGATVDYGYTF. Complete variable domain (other parts from reference TRBV7-2 and TRBJ1-2): GAGVSQSPSNKVTEKGKDVELRCDPISGHTALYWYRQSLGQGLEFLIYFQGNSAPDKSGLPSDRFSAERTGGSVSTLTIQRTQQEDSAVYLCASSRGGATVDYGYTFGSGTRLTVV.